The 5 T cell receptor beta chains in this list originate from one sample, sequenced in a study of shared clonotypes between healthy human individuals. Generated by immunoSEQ multiplex PCR, the TCRdb table keeps only in-frame clones and is missing some. The table lists 650,000 to 750,000 clones, around 72% of them singletons. Sequencing was carried out using memory CD4+ T cells sorted from blood. Regarding subset: CD45RA-negative fraction. The receptors were sampled from a woman aged 25 to 39 in good health.

The rearrangement links TRBV5-5 to TRBJ2-6, with unresolved D. This CDR3 contains 16 residues. From germline, CDR1 is SGHKS and CDR2 YYEKEE (reference sequence). The V end lost 0 bases, the J end lost 0 bases, and 7 bases lay between the germline ends. The DNA of the CDR3 is TGTGCCAGCAGCTTGGGGCAGTACTCTGGGGCCAACGTCCTGACTTTC. Translation gives CASSLGQYSGANVLTF. Together with reference TRBV5-5 and TRBJ2-6, the CDR3 gives the full variable domain: DAGVTQSPTHLIKTRGQQVTLRCSPISGHKSVSWYQQVLGQGPQFIFQYYEKEERGRGNFPDRFSARQFPNYSSELNVNALLLGDSALYLCASSLGQYSGANVLTFGAGSRLTVL.

The chain carries TRBV7-2 and TRBJ1-1; D call uncertain. The V gene's germline CDR1 is SGHTA and CDR2 FQGNSA. CDR3 size: 13 residues. V lost 4 bases to trimming and J lost 1 base, with 7 bases between them. CDR3 region: CASSYGRNTEAFF. The CDR3 region has the DNA TGTGCCAGCAGCTACGGACGGAACACTGAAGCTTTCTTT. Supplemented by reference TRBV7-2 and TRBJ1-1, the full variable domain reads GAGVSQSPSNKVTEKGKDVELRCDPISGHTALYWYRQSLGQGLEFLIYFQGNSAPDKSGLPSDRFSAERTGGSVSTLTIQRTQQEDSAVYLCASSYGRNTEAFFGQGTRLTVV.

This clone was counted once. The limits of the CDR3 on the DNA are not certain, so only TCRdb's listed CDR3 is given. The genes are TRBV5-1 and TRBJ2-2. The CDR3 extends over 15 residues, inclusive of both ends. Germline loops: CDR1 SGHRS, CDR2 YFSETQ. The CDR3 protein is CASSFGNGDTGELFF.

V usage is TRBV2 and J usage is TRBJ1-5; no clear D gene. Germline V lookup: CDR1 SNHLY, CDR2 FYNNEI. Trimming pared 1 base from V and 0 bases from J, leaving 13 bases between. There are 17 residues in the CDR3. The CDR3 protein is CASSEELGLYSNQPQHF. The CDR3, as DNA: TGTGCCAGCAGTGAAGAGTTAGGGCTATATAGCAATCAGCCCCAGCATTTT.

This rearrangement joins TRBV4-1 to TRBJ2-7; D remains unclear. This CDR3 is 16 amino acids long. The V and J ends lost 0 bases and 0 bases respectively, with 12 bases between them. Germline lookup yields CDR1 MGHRA and CDR2 YSYEKL. The CDR3 reads CASSQEANIPSYEQYF. DNA for the CDR3: TGCGCCAGCAGCCAAGAGGCAAACATTCCCTCCTACGAGCAGTACTTC.